Below are 24 T cell receptor beta chains sequenced from a single sample in a study of blood T cell repertoires in COVID-19. Here immunoSEQ multiplex PCR was the method, and the copy in TCRdb shows in-frame clones only, minus some. The sample contains some 66,000 clones, roughly 86% of which appear only once. Sample: peripheral blood. Source of these receptors: a man aged 50 to 60 with active COVID-19.

The chain combines TRBV5-1 with TRBJ2-5; 8 positions agree with TRBD2. Trimming took 4 bases from V and 4 from J; bases not matched to a gene: 9. There are 15 residues in the CDR3. Germline values: CDR1 SGHRS, CDR2 YFSETQ. The CDR3: CASSPGGGWRETQYF. In DNA, the CDR3 is TGCGCCAGCAGCCCCGGGGGGGGTTGGCGAGAGACCCAGTACTTC.

The chain uses TRBV4-1 and TRBJ2-6; TRBD2 might be the D (6 bases). Trimming stripped 4 bases from V and 2 bases from J, with 15 bases between. Germline CDR1 MGHRA, CDR2 YSYEKL. This CDR3 contains 17 residues. The CDR3 DNA is TGCGCCAGCAGCCGGGACGGAGGGCTAACTGGGGCCAACGTCCTGACTTTC. The encoded protein is CASSRDGGLTGANVLTF.

V gene TRBV6-2 or TRBV6-3 combines with J gene TRBJ2-7; 8 bases fit TRBD2. The CDR3 consists of 12 residues. V trimming: 6 bases; J trimming: 4 bases; junction bases outside the gene matches: 2. Per the germline V gene, CDR1 is MNHEY and CDR2 is SVGEGT. The CDR3 loop reads CASSLAGYEQYV. The CDR3 nucleotides are TGTGCCAGCAGCCTAGCGGGTTACGAGCAGTACGTC.

This chain links TRBV15 with TRBJ2-7; D unresolved. Germline V CDR1 and CDR2: LNHNV, YYDKDF (reference sequence). Deletions cut 3 bases from V and 0 bases from J, with 21 bases between. The CDR3 contains 18 residues. CDR3 loop: CATSSYLPTQMSSYEQYF. The CDR3 DNA reads TGTGCCACCAGCAGCTATCTCCCAACACAGATGAGCTCCTACGAGCAGTACTTC.

The CDR3 protein is CASSNYVGDWEKLFF. CDR3 sequence (DNA): TGTGCCAGCAGCAACTACGTGGGTGATTGGGAAAAACTGTTTTTT. The V gene is TRBV7-9, the J gene TRBJ1-4, with unresolved D. The length of the CDR3 is 15 residues. Germline CDR1 and CDR2: SEHNR and FQNEAQ (reference sequence). Trimming removed 5 bases at V and 8 bases at J, with 18 bases between.

Written as DNA, the CDR3 is TGTGCCAGCAGCCACCGGACAGGGGCAAATGTGGGAGAGACCCAGTACTTC. Residues: CASSHRTGANVGETQYF. The chain carries TRBV7-9 and TRBJ2-5; the match to TRBD1 covers 9 bases. The CDR3 consists of 17 residues. CDR1 SEHNR and CDR2 FQNEAQ come from the germline V gene (reference sequence). The trim removed 5 bases at V and 4 bases at J, leaving 14 bases unmatched.

The rearrangement links TRBV27 to TRBJ2-3; D may be TRBD2 (5 bases). The CDR3 has 13 residues. Germline V lookup: CDR1 MNHEY, CDR2 SMNVEV (reference sequence). The V end was cut by 6 bases, the J end by 2 bases, with 9 bases between. CDR3 coding DNA: TGTGCCAGCAGGTCGCGGGTCACAGATACGCAGTATTTT. Residues: CASRSRVTDTQYF.

This clone was picked up one time. The chain has TRBV19 and TRBJ1-4; TRBD1 aligns across 7 bases. CDR1 is LNHDA and CDR2 is SQIVND in the germline V gene (reference sequence). J was trimmed by 1 base and V by 4 bases; bases with no gene match: 9. CDR3 length equals 17 residues. For the CDR3, the DNA is TGTGCCAGTAGTAAAGAGACAGGGAGGTTAACTAATGAAAAACTGTTTTTT. Translation gives CASSKETGRLTNEKLFF.

The chain carries TRBV15 and TRBJ1-2, with a possible D match to TRBD1 (5 bases). Germline CDR1 is LNHNV and CDR2 is YYDKDF (reference sequence). Trimming stripped 0 bases from V and 0 bases from J, with 11 bases between. The CDR3 contains 16 residues. The CDR3 reads CATSREGGAANYGYTF. CDR3 bases: TGTGCCACCAGCAGAGAAGGCGGGGCAGCTAACTATGGCTACACCTTC. Variable domain in full (rest from reference TRBV15 and TRBJ1-2): DAMVIQNPRYQVTQFGKPVTLSCSQTLNHNVMYWYQQKSSQAPKLLFHYYDKDFNNEADTPDNFQSRRPNTSFCFLDIRSPGLGDTAMYLCATSREGGAANYGYTFGSGTRLTVV.

This chain connects TRBV5-6 to TRBJ2-7; tentatively, D is TRBD1 (5 bases). The V gene's germline CDR1 is SGHDT and CDR2 YYEEEE. This CDR3 region has 13 residues. V dropped 4 bases and J dropped 5 bases, with 13 bases sitting between them. The CDR3 region is CASSQIDSHEQYF. Here the CDR3 DNA reads TGTGCCAGCAGCCAGATAGACAGTCACGAGCAGTACTTC.

The chain has TRBV5-1 and TRBJ1-6, with 7 bases fitting TRBD1. Germline CDR1 reads SGHRS; CDR2 reads YFSETQ. The V gene end was trimmed by 0 bases and the J gene end by 7 bases; junction bases not matched to a gene: 7. The CDR3 consists of 16 residues. The CDR3 here is CASSLGQGDGNSPLHF. CDR3 nucleotides: TGCGCCAGCAGCTTGGGACAGGGCGACGGGAATTCACCCCTCCACTTT.

The chain combines TRBV25-1 with TRBJ2-2; 11 bases agree with TRBD1. V was clipped by 3 bases and J by 6 bases; unmatched bases: 3. CDR1 and CDR2 from the germline V gene are MGHDK and SYGVNS. This CDR3 has 15 residues. The CDR3 bases are TGTGCCAGCAGTGAGGGACAGGGGGAGGCCGGGGAGCTGTTTTTT. Encoded protein: CASSEGQGEAGELFF.

This chain joins TRBV9 and TRBJ2-2; D gene uncertain. Germline V lookup: CDR1 SGDLS, CDR2 YYNGEE. V lost 4 bases and J lost 4, with 11 bases in between. The CDR3 length is 14 residues. The CDR3 region is CASSTPSPTGELFF. The CDR3 DNA sequence: TGTGCCAGCAGCACACCGTCCCCCACCGGGGAGCTGTTTTTT.

Regarding this clone: Other DNA sequences in the same sample also yield this CDR3. The chain joins TRBV19 to TRBJ1-5; D possibly corresponds to TRBD1 (6 bases). Trimming removed 2 bases from V and 6 bases from J, with 11 bases in between. CDR1 is LNHDA, CDR2 SQIVND, per germline (reference sequence). The CDR3 sequence is 14 residues long. The CDR3 nucleotides are TGTGCCAGTAGTATACAGGGGTTAGGTCAGCCCCAGCATTTT. This encodes CASSIQGLGQPQHF.

The chain recombines TRBV19 with TRBJ2-1; D ambiguous. Germline assignment: CDR1 LNHDA and CDR2 SQIVND (reference sequence). The CDR3 runs to 13 residues. V was shortened by 3 bases and J by 4 bases, with 7 bases between the two germline ends. CDR3 DNA: TGTGCCAGTAGTATTTCCAGGTACAATGAGCAGTTCTTC. This encodes CASSISRYNEQFF.

The CDR3 DNA is TGTGCCAGCAGCCCTAGAGACAGGGCTGCGTATGGCTACACCTTC. Its translation: CASSPRDRAAYGYTF. The chain couples TRBV9 to TRBJ1-2; 7 nucleotides match TRBD1. J gave up 5 bases and V 4 bases, and 11 bases lay outside the gene matches. CDR1 is SGDLS and CDR2 is YYNGEE in the germline V gene. The CDR3 runs to 15 residues.

V gene TRBV6-5 combines with J gene TRBJ1-4; D might be TRBD1 (5 bases). The CDR3 contains 13 residues. In germline, CDR1 is MNHEY, CDR2 SVGAGI. The V gene lost 5 bases and the J gene lost 7 bases, with 11 bases spanning the gap. CDR3 DNA sequence: TGTGCCAGCAGTCGGCAGGGATCTGAAAAACTGTTTTTT. Translation: CASSRQGSEKLFF.

The chain is built from TRBV9 and TRBJ1-2; 7 nucleotides line up with TRBD1. Unmatched junction bases numbered 5, after V lost 4 bases and J lost 5 bases. CDR1 is SGDLS and CDR2 is YYNGEE in the germline V gene. This CDR3 spans 13 amino acids. The CDR3 loop reads CASSPGQTYGYTF. The CDR3 region has the DNA TGTGCCAGCAGCCCGGGACAGACTTATGGCTACACCTTC.

This clone has a single count. The V call is TRBV11-2, the J call TRBJ2-3; TRBD2 matches at 7 bases. Per the germline V gene, CDR1 is SGHAT and CDR2 is FQNNGV. CDR3 length: 15 amino acids. The junction had 11 bases not matched to a gene; V was cut back by 1 base and J by 10 bases. The CDR3 spells CASSLAAVTSVPQYF. The DNA of the CDR3 is TGTGCCAGCAGCTTAGCGGCCGTCACTAGCGTACCGCAGTATTTT.

The J gene is TRBJ2-7, the V gene TRBV4-1; D not resolved. Between the trimmed V and J ends, which lost 0 bases and 3 bases, there was a span of 15 bases. The CDR3 has 16 residues. Germline V gene sequence: CDR1 MGHRA, CDR2 YSYEKL. CDR3: CASSQDPAQSSYEQYF. In DNA, the CDR3 is TGCGCCAGCAGCCAAGATCCCGCTCAGTCTAGCTACGAGCAGTACTTC.

J is TRBJ2-5 and V is TRBV27; D is perhaps TRBD1 (5 bases). The V end lost 5 bases, the J end lost 5 bases, and 12 bases lay between the germline ends. Germline CDR1 is MNHEY and CDR2 is SMNVEV (reference sequence). The CDR3 is 13 residues long. Here the CDR3 DNA reads TGTGCCAGCAGTCTTTCAGGGATGGAGACCCAGTACTTC. This gives the protein CASSLSGMETQYF.

The rearrangement uses TRBV11-1 and TRBJ1-1; D remains unclear. Germline V gene lookup returns CDR1 SGHAT and CDR2 FQDESV (reference sequence). This CDR3 is built from 15 residues. V was shortened by 5 bases and J by 0 bases, with 13 bases between the two germline ends. The CDR3 DNA follows: TGTGCCAGCAGCCTACAGCCTAAGTTGAACACTGAAGCTTTCTTT. This gives the protein CASSLQPKLNTEAFF. Full variable domain (outside the CDR3, taken from reference TRBV11-1 and TRBJ1-1): EAEVAQSPRYKITEKSQAVAFWCDPISGHATLYWYRQILGQGPELLVQFQDESVVDDSQLPKDRFSAERLKGVDSTLKIQPAELGDSAMYLCASSLQPKLNTEAFFGQGTRLTVV.

The CDR3 DNA reads as TGTGCCAGCGCACGAACGGGGTCTGGAAACACCATATATTTT. The encoded protein is CASARTGSGNTIYF. The V gene is TRBV27, the J gene TRBJ1-3; D gene ambiguous. Germline loops: CDR1 MNHEY, CDR2 SMNVEV (reference sequence). CDR3 length: 14 residues. Trimming stripped 8 bases from V and 1 base from J, with 12 bases between.

The V and J genes are TRBV7-2 and TRBJ2-2; D perhaps matches TRBD1 (6 bases). Germline CDR1 and CDR2: SGHTA and FQGNSA. V lost 6 bases and J 2 bases, leaving 13 bases between the germline ends. This CDR3 has 15 residues. In DNA, the CDR3 is TGTGCCAGCAGAATACCAGGGGTTAACACCGGGGAGCTGTTTTTT. Encoded protein: CASRIPGVNTGELFF. The whole variable domain, remainder taken from reference TRBV7-2 and TRBJ2-2, is GAGVSQSPSNKVTEKGKDVELRCDPISGHTALYWYRQSLGQGLEFLIYFQGNSAPDKSGLPSDRFSAERTGGSVSTLTIQRTQQEDSAVYLCASRIPGVNTGELFFGEGSRLTVL.